A single sample is the source of the 16 T cell receptor beta chains below, sequenced in a study of identical twins. TCRdb re-called the 5' RACE reads through MiXCR, storing one row per CDR3 protein. The table has 450,000 to 650,000 distinct CDR3 sequences, around 9.6% seen once; the top ten hold under 3%. The same sample was also studied in work on yellow fever vaccine responses in identical twins.

Sequencing was carried out using PBMCs. Source of these receptors: a woman aged 18-29 years in good health.

This clonotype has more than one count but fewer than ten. The rearrangement links TRBV5-1 to TRBJ2-1, with 8 bases that match TRBD2. V trimming: 0 bases; J trimming: 6 bases; junction bases outside the gene matches: 8. Germline CDR1 is SGHRS and CDR2 is YFSETQ. This CDR3 is 16 amino acids long. The CDR3 DNA reads as TGCGCCAGCAGCTTGGTAGTTAGCGGGGCAACCAATGAGCAGTTCTTC. It specifies CASSLVVSGATNEQFF.

This clonotype came up a few times. V and J are TRBV11-2 and TRBJ2-2; D possibly corresponds to TRBD2 (6 bases). Germline assignment: CDR1 SGHAT and CDR2 FQNNGV. V dropped 1 base and J dropped 7 bases, with 22 bases sitting between them. This CDR3 region has 18 residues. This chain's CDR3 is CASSLGGVQNIFGGELFF. The CDR3 DNA reads as TGTGCCAGCAGCTTAGGGGGGGTACAGAATATTTTCGGCGGGGAGCTGTTTTTT.

The J gene is TRBJ2-5, the V gene TRBV6-5; D is unclear. Between the trimmed V and J ends, which lost 4 bases and 0 bases, there was a span of 9 bases. The CDR3 sequence is 14 residues long. Germline V gene data show CDR1 as MNHEY and CDR2 as SVGAGI. The CDR3 nucleotides are TGTGCCAGCAGTTCCCTTTTGTACCAAGAGACCCAGTACTTC. Its protein product is CASSSLLYQETQYF.

This clonotype was recorded at least ten times. The V and J genes are TRBV20-1 and TRBJ2-7; D possibly matches TRBD1 or TRBD2 (6 bases each). Deletions cut 4 bases from V and 2 bases from J, with 18 bases between. CDR3 length: 15 amino acids. Germline V gene lookup returns CDR1 DFQATT and CDR2 SNEGSKA (reference sequence). CDR3 DNA: TGCAGTGCTAATCTCCGGGGGCGTGCAACCTACGAGCAGTACTTC. Translating it yields CSANLRGRATYEQYF.

This rearrangement joins TRBV7-8 to TRBJ1-5; no clear D. CDR3 length: 15 amino acids. Germline V gene data show CDR1 as SGHVS and CDR2 as FQNEAQ. Trimming stripped 3 bases from V and 0 bases from J, with 9 bases between. This chain's CDR3 is CASSLAPDSNQPQHF. The CDR3 DNA reads TGTGCCAGCAGCTTGGCCCCGGATAGCAATCAGCCCCAGCATTTT.

This clonotype was detected only a few times. The V gene is TRBV27, the J gene TRBJ2-5, with TRBD2 matching 8 bases. V trimming: 5 bases; J trimming: 5 bases; junction bases outside the gene matches: 10. The CDR3 has 15 amino acids. Germline V lookup: CDR1 MNHEY, CDR2 SMNVEV (reference sequence). The CDR3 loop is CASSTLAATRETQYF. DNA for the CDR3: TGTGCCAGCAGTACACTAGCGGCCACACGGGAGACCCAGTACTTC.

This clonotype came up many times. One junction end does not reproduce the germline sequence, and a read error may be involved. The V and J genes are TRBV5-1 and TRBJ2-1, with a tentative D call TRBD2 (7 bases). This CDR3 has 16 amino acids. Germline CDR1 is SGHRS and CDR2 is YFSETQ. The CDR3 region has the DNA TGTGCCAGCAGCTTAGGGGGGGGGAGCTCCTACAATGAGCAGTTCTTC. This encodes CASSLGGGSSYNEQFF.

This clonotype was seen repeatedly, ten times or more. This chain links TRBV11-2 with TRBJ1-2, with D unresolved. V was trimmed by 8 bases and J by 3 bases, leaving 19 bases between them. The CDR3 covers 15 residues. Germline CDR1 is SGHAT and CDR2 is FQNNGV. The CDR3 here is CASHWGRSKDYGYTF. The CDR3 nucleotides read TGTGCCAGCCATTGGGGTCGATCGAAGGACTATGGCTACACCTTC.

This chain uses TRBV18 with TRBJ1-1; D unclear. The CDR3 has 15 residues. V lost 3 bases and J lost 6, with 17 bases in between. Per germline, CDR1 KGHSH and CDR2 LQKENI. The CDR3 spells CASSPDQMQDAEAFF. CDR3 in DNA: TGTGCCAGCTCACCCGACCAAATGCAGGACGCTGAAGCTTTCTTT.

The chain is built from TRBV28 and TRBJ2-2; 7 bases map to TRBD2. V lost 5 bases and J lost 4; bases outside the gene matches: 10. CDR3 length: 16 residues. CDR1 is MDHEN, CDR2 SYDVKM, per germline. CDR3 region: CASSIQTGGFTGELFF. The CDR3 region has the DNA TGTGCCAGCAGTATACAAACCGGGGGGTTCACCGGGGAGCTGTTTTTT.

The chain has TRBV11-3 and TRBJ1-5; the D gene is possibly TRBD1 (5 bases). This CDR3 is 12 amino acids long. Looked up from germline, CDR1 is SGHNT and CDR2 is YENEEA. Trimming took off 5 bases at V and 9 bases at J, with 11 bases between the two ends. DNA for the CDR3: TGTGCCAGCAGCCCGGGGGGACGGCCCCAGCATTTT. Its translation: CASSPGGRPQHF.

This clonotype showed up many times. This chain joins TRBV10-3 and TRBJ2-5, with D tentatively TRBD1 (5 bases). Germline V CDR1 and CDR2: ENHRY, SYGVKD. V lost 3 bases and J lost 5, with 10 bases in between. This CDR3 region has 13 residues. CDR3 DNA: TGTGCCATCAGTGAAGGGGTGGGGGAGACCCAGTACTTC. As protein: CAISEGVGETQYF.

The table lists this clonotype with many counts. The gene calls are TRBV5-1 and TRBJ2-7; 9 bases line up with TRBD1. This CDR3 has 15 residues. Trimming removed 0 bases from V and 4 bases from J; junction bases left unmatched: 5. Per germline, CDR1 SGHRS and CDR2 YFSETQ. CDR3 residues: CASSLDGTGIYEQYF. CDR3 DNA: TGCGCCAGCAGCTTGGACGGGACAGGGATATACGAGCAGTACTTC.

This clonotype was detected only a few times. The rearrangement links TRBV12-3 or TRBV12-4 to TRBJ2-2; D perhaps matches TRBD1 (6 bases). Trimming shortened V by 5 bases and J by 5 bases, and 15 bases separated the two germline ends. The CDR3 covers 15 residues. CDR3 amino acids: CASSTTQQGTGELFF. DNA of the CDR3: TGTGCCAGCAGTACGACCCAACAGGGAACCGGGGAGCTGTTTTTT.

This clonotype was observed a handful of times. The rearrangement uses TRBV10-3 and TRBJ2-2; TRBD2 is a possible D gene (7 bases). The CDR3 length is 16 residues. Germline V CDR1 and CDR2: ENHRY, SYGVKD. V shed 3 bases and J shed 0 bases, with 11 bases lying between them. Written as DNA, the CDR3 is TGTGCCATCAGTGACGCGGGGGCGGCGAACACCGGGGAGCTGTTTTTT. It codes for CAISDAGAANTGELFF.

In this sample, this clonotype turned up many times. V is TRBV21-1 and J is TRBJ2-7. TRBV21-1 is a documented pseudogene. The CDR3 covers 15 residues. Written as DNA, the CDR3 is TGTGCCAGCAGCAAAGTTCTTGTCAATCCCTACGAGCAGTACTTC. Its protein is CASSKVLVNPYEQYF.